This T cell receptor (beta chain) was recorded in a study of cytomegalovirus exposure and HLA in healthy donors. Broader study findings: Clonal expansion, a later analysis showed, was greater in HLA-associated TCR beta chains than in equally common others.

Germline V gene data show CDR1 as MGHRA and CDR2 as YSYEKL. The CDR3 is 16 amino acids. V was pared by 2 bases and J by 5 bases, with 17 bases between. The table lists this clone with a few counts. Its antigen is not identified. PCR involved 60 Vbeta and 13 Jbeta primers. Sequenced by immunoSEQ multiplex PCR; TCRdb stores in-frame clones only, minus some. The sample consists of roughly 150,000 clones, roughly three quarters of them appearing once. The sample consisted of PBMCs. The sequence derives from a woman in her thirties in good health and CMV-seronegative. The chain is built from TRBV4-1 and TRBJ2-3; TRBD2 might be the D (5 bases). CDR3 residues: CASSQTEWVSGDTQYF. CDR3 in DNA: TGCGCCAGCAGCCAAACTGAGTGGGTCAGCGGAGATACGCAGTATTTT.